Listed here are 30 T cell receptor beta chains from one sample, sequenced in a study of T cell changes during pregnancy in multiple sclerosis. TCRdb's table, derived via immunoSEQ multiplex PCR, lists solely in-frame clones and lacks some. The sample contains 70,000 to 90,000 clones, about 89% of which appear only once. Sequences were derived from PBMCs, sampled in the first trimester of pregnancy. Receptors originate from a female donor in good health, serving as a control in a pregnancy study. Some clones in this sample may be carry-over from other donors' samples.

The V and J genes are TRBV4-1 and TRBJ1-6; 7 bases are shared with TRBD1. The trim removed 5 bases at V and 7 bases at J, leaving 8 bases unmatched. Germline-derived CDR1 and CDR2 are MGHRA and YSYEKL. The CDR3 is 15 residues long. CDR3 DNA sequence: TGCGCCAGCAGCTACAACCGGGACAGAAATTCACCCCTCCACTTT. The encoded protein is CASSYNRDRNSPLHF.

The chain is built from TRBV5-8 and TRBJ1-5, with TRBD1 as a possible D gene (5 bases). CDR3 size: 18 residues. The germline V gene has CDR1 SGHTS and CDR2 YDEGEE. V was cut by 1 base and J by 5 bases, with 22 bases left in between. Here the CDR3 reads CASSLILGSEGADQPQHF. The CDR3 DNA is TGTGCCAGCAGCTTGATTTTAGGGTCGGAAGGGGCCGATCAGCCCCAGCATTTT.

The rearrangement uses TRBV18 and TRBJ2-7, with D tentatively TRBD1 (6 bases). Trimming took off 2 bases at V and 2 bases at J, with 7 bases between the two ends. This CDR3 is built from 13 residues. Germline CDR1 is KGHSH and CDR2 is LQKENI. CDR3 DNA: TGTGCCAGCTCACCAGGGGACACCTACGAGCAGTACTTC. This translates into CASSPGDTYEQYF.

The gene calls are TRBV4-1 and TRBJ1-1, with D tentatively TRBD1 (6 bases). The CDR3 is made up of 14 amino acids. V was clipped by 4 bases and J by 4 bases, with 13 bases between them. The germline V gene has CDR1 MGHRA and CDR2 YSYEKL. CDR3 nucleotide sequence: TGCGCCAGCAGCCGACCAACAGGGAGCACTGAAGCTTTCTTT. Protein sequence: CASSRPTGSTEAFF.

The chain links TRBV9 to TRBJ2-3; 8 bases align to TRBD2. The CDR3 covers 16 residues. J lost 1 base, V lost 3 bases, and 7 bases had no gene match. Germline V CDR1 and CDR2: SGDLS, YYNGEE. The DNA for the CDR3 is TGTGCCAGCAGCGCGGAACCCGGGGGGGGCACAGATACGCAGTATTTT. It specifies CASSAEPGGGTDTQYF. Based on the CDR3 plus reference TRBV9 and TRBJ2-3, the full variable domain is DSGVTQTPKHLITATGQRVTLRCSPRSGDLSVYWYQQSLDQGLQFLIQYYNGEERAKGNILERFSAQQFPDLHSELNLSSLELGDSALYFCASSAEPGGGTDTQYFGPGTRLTVL.

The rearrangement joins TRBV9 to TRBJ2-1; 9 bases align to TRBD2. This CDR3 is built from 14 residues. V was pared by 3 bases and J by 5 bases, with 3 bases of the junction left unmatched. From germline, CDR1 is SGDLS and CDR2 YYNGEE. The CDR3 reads CASSARLADNEQFF. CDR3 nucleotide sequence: TGTGCCAGCAGCGCTCGACTAGCGGACAATGAGCAGTTCTTC.

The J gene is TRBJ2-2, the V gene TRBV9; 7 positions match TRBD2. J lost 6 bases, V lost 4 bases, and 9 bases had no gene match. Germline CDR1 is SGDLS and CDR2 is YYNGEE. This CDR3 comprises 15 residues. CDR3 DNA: TGTGCCAGCAGCATAGCGGGCTTCGGGGCCGGGGAGCTGTTTTTT. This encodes CASSIAGFGAGELFF.

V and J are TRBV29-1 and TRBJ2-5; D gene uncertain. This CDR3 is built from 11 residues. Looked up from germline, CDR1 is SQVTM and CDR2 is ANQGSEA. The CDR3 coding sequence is TGCAGTACCTCCCTCGGGGAGACCCAGTACTTC. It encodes CSTSLGETQYF.

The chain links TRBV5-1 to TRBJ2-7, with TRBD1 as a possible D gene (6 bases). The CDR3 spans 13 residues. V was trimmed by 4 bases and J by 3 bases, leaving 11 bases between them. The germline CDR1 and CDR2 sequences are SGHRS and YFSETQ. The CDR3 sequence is CASSRDIYYEQYF. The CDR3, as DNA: TGCGCCAGCAGCAGGGACATTTACTACGAGCAGTACTTC.

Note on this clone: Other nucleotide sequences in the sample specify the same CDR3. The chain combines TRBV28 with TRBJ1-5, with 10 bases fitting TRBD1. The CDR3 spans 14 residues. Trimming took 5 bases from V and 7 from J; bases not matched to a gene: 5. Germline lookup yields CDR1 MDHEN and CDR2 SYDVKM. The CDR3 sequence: CASSPTGGGQPQHF. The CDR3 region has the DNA TGTGCCAGCAGTCCGACAGGGGGCGGGCAGCCCCAGCATTTT. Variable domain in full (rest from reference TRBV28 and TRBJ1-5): DVKVTQSSRYLVKRTGEKVFLECVQDMDHENMFWYRQDPGLGLRLIYFSYDVKMKEKGDIPEGYSVSREKKERFSLILESASTNQTSMYLCASSPTGGGQPQHFGDGTRLSIL.

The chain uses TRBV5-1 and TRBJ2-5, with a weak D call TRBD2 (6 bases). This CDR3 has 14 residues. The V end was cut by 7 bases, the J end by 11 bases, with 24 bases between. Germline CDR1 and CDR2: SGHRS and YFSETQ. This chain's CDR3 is CASGNGTLEGEQYF. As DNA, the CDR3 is TGCGCCAGCGGAAACGGGACTTTGGAGGGAGAGCAGTACTTC.

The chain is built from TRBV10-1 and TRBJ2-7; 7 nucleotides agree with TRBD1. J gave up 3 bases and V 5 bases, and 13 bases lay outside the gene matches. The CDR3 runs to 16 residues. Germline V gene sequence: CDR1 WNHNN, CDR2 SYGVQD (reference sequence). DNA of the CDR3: TGCGCCAGCAGTAGGGGCCGCCAGGGGGAATACTACGAGCAGTACTTC. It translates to CASSRGRQGEYYEQYF.

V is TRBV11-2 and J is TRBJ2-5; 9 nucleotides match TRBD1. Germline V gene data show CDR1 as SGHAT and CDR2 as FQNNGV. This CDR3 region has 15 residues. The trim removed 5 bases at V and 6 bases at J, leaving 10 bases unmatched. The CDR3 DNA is TGTGCCAGCAGCCTCGGGACAGGGATTGATCAGACCCAGTACTTC. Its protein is CASSLGTGIDQTQYF.

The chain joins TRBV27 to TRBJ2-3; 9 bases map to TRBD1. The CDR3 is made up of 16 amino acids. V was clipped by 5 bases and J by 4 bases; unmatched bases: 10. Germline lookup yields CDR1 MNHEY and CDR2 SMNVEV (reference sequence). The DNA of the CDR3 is TGTGCCAGCAGTCCACAGGGGGCGCCAGACGCAGATACGCAGTATTTT. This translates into CASSPQGAPDADTQYF.

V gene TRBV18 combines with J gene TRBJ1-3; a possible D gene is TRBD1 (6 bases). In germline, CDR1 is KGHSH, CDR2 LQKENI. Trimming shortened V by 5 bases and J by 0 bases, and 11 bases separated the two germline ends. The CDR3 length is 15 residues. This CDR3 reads CASSDTGSSGNTIYF. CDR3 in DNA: TGTGCCAGCTCAGACACAGGGTCCTCTGGAAACACCATATATTTT.

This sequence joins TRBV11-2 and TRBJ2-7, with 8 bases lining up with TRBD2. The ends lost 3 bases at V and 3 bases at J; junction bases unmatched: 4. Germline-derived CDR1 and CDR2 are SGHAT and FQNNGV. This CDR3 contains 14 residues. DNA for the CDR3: TGTGCCAGCAGCTTGGGGACTAGGCTCTACGAGCAGTACTTC. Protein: CASSLGTRLYEQYF. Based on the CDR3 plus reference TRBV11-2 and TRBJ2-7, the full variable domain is EAGVAQSPRYKIIEKRQSVAFWCNPISGHATLYWYQQILGQGPKLLIQFQNNGVVDDSQLPKDRFSAERLKGVDSTLKIQPAKLEDSAVYLCASSLGTRLYEQYFGPGTRLTVT.

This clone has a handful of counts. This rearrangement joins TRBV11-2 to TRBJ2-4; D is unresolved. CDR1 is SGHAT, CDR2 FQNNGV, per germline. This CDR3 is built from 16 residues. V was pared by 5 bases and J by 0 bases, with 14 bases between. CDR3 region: CASSRVGEIAKNIQYF. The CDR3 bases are TGTGCCAGCAGCCGGGTTGGCGAGATAGCCAAAAACATTCAGTACTTC. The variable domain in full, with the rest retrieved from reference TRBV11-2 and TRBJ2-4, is EAGVAQSPRYKIIEKRQSVAFWCNPISGHATLYWYQQILGQGPKLLIQFQNNGVVDDSQLPKDRFSAERLKGVDSTLKIQPAKLEDSAVYLCASSRVGEIAKNIQYFGAGTRLSVL.

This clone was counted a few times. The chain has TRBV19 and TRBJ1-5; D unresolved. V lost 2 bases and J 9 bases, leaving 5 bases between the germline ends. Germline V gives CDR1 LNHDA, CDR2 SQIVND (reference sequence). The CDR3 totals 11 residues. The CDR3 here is CASSISGPQHF. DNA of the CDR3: TGTGCCAGTAGTATAAGCGGGCCCCAGCATTTT.

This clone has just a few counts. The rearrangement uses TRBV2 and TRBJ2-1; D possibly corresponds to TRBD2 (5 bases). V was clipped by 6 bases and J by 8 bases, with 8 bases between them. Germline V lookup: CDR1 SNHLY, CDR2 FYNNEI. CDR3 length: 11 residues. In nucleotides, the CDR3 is TGTGCCAGCAGGGAGGAGGATGAGCAGTTCTTC. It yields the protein CASREEDEQFF.

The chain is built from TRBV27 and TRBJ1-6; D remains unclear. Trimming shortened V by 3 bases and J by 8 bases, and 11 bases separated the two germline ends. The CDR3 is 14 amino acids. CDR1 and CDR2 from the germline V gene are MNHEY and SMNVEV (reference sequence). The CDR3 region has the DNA TGTGCCAGCAGTTTCTTGACTGCTGATTCACCCCTCCACTTT. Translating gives CASSFLTADSPLHF.

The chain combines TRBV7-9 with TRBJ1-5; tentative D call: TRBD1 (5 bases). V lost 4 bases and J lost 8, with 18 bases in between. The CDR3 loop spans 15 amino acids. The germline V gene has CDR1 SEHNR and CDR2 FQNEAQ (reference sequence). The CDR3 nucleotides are TGTGCCAGCAGCTCAGGCCCAGGGTTACCGAAGCCCCAGCATTTT. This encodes CASSSGPGLPKPQHF.

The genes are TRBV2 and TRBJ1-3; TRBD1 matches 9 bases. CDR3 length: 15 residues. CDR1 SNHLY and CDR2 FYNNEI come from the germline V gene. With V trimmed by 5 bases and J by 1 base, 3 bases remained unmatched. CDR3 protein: CASSLQGASGNTIYF. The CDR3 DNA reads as TGTGCCAGCAGTCTACAGGGGGCTTCTGGAAACACCATATATTTT.

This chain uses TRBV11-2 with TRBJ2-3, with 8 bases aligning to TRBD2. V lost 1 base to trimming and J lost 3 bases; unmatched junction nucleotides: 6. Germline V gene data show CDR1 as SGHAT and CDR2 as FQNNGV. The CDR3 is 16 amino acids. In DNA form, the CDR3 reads TGTGCCAGCAGCTTAGTAAGGGGACTAGGAACAGATACGCAGTATTTT. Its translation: CASSLVRGLGTDTQYF.

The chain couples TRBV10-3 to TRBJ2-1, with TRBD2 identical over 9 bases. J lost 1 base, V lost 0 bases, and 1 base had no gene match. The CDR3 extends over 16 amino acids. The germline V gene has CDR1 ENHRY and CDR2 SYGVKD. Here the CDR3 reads CAISESLAGSYNEQFF. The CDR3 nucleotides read TGTGCCATCAGTGAGTCGCTAGCGGGGTCCTACAATGAGCAGTTCTTC.

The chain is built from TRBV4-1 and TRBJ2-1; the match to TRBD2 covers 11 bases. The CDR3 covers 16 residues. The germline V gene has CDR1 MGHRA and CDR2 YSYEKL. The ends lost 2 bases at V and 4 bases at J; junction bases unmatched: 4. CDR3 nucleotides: TGCGCCAGCAGCCAACTTCTAGCGGGGGGATACAATGAGCAGTTCTTC. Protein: CASSQLLAGGYNEQFF.

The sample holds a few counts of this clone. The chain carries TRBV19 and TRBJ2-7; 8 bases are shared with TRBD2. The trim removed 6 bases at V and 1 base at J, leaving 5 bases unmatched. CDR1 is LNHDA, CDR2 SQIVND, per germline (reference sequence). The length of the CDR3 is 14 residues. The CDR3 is CASRSSGISYEQYF. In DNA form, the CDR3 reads TGTGCCAGTAGAAGTAGCGGGATTTCCTACGAGCAGTACTTC.

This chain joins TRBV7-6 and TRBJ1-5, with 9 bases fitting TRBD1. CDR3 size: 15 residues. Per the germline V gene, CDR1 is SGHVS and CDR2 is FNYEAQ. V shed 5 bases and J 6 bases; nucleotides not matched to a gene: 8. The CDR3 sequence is CASSAEQGAVQPQHF. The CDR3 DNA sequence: TGTGCCAGCAGCGCAGAACAGGGGGCGGTTCAGCCCCAGCATTTT. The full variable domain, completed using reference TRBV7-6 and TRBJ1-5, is GAGVSQSPRYKVTKRGQDVALRCDPISGHVSLYWYRQALGQGPEFLTYFNYEAQQDKSGLPNDRFSAERPEGSISTLTIQRTEQRDSAMYRCASSAEQGAVQPQHFGDGTRLSIL.

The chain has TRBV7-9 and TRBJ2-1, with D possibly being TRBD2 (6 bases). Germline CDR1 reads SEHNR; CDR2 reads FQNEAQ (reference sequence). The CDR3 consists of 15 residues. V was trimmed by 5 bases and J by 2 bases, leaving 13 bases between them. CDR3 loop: CASSPMLAPYNEQFF. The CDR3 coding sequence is TGTGCCAGCAGCCCCATGCTAGCGCCCTACAATGAGCAGTTCTTC.

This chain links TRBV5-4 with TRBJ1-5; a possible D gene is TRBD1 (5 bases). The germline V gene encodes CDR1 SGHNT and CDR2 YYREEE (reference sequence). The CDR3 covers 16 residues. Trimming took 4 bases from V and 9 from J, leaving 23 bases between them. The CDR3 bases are TGTGCCAGCAGCCAAGATTTAGGGCAGGGTAGTCGGCCCCAGCATTTT. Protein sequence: CASSQDLGQGSRPQHF.

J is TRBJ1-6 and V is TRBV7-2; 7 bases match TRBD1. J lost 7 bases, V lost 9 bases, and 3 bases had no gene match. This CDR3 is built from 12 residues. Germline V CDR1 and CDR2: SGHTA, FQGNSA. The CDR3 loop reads CASQGVNSPLHF. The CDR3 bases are TGTGCCAGTCAGGGGGTCAATTCACCCCTCCACTTT.